Listed here is a single T cell receptor beta chain. What it recognizes is unknown. The table came from immunoSEQ multiplex PCR; TCRdb's copy has only in-frame clones and leaves some out. The sample contains 75,000 to 95,000 clones, approximately 90% of which appear only once. These data originate in a study of OX40 agonist ivuxolimab in advanced cancers. Looking at the study overall: An agonistic human IgG2 monoclonal antibody against OX40 (CD134) was given. Study results and limitations: Low normalized T-cell clonal expansion also characterized some of the nonresponders.

Excluded were patients having autoimmune disease history or systemic immunosuppression. J was trimmed by 2 bases and V by 4 bases; bases with no gene match: 7. There are 15 residues in the CDR3. Germline lookup yields CDR1 KGHSH and CDR2 LQKENI. The chain recombines TRBV18 with TRBJ2-7, with 8 bases that match TRBD1. The source material was CD4+ or CD8+ T cells sorted from blood, sampled in a trial of the OX40 agonist ivuxolimab. The clonotype was recovered from an adult with an advanced solid tumor such as melanoma, head and neck, liver or kidney cancer. CDR3 DNA sequence: TGTGCCAGCTCACTTGGACAGGGAAGGACCTACGAGCAGTACTTC. Translating gives CASSLGQGRTYEQYF.